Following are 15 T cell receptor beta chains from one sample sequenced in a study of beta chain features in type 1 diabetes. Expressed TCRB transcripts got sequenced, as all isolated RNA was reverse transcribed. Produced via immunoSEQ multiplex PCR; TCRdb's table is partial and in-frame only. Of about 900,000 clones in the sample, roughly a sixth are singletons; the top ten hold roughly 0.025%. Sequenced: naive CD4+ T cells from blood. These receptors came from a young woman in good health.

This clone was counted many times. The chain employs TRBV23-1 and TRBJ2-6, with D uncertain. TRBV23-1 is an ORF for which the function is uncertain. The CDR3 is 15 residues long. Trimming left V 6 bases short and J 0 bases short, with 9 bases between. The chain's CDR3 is CASSLPLSGANVLTF. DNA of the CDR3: TGCGCCAGCAGCCTCCCGCTCTCTGGGGCCAACGTCCTGACTTTC.

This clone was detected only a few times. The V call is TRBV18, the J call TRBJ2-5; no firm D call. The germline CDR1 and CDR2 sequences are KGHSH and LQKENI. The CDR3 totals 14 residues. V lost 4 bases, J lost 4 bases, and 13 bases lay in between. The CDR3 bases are TGTGCCAGCTCACGTGCCCTAGTCGGAGAGACCCAGTACTTC. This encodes CASSRALVGETQYF.

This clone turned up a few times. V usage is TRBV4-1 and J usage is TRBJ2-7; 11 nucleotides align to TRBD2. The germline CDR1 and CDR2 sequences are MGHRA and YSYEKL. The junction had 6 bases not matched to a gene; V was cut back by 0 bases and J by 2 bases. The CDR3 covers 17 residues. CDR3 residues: CASSQEAGTSGTYEQYF. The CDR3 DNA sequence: TGCGCCAGCAGCCAAGAGGCCGGGACTAGCGGAACCTACGAGCAGTACTTC.

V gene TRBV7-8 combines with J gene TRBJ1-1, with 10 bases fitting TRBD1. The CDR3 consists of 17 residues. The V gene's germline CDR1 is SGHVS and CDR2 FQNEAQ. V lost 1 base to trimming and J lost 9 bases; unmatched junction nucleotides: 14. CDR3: CASSLVNPGQGSLQAFF. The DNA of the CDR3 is TGTGCCAGCAGCTTAGTGAATCCGGGACAGGGGTCCCTCCAAGCTTTCTTT.

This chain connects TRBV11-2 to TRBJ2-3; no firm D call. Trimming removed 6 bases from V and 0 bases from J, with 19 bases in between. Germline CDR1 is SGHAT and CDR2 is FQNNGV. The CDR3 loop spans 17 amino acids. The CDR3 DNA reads TGTGCCAGCAGGTTGGCGCGCGGCGGCCCTAGCACAGATACGCAGTATTTT. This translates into CASRLARGGPSTDTQYF.

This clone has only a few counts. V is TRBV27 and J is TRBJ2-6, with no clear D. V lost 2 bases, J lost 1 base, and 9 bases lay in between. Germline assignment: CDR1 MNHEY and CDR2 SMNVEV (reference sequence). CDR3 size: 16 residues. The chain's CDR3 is CASSLGFYSGANVLTF. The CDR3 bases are TGTGCCAGCAGTTTAGGATTCTATTCTGGGGCCAACGTCCTGACTTTC.

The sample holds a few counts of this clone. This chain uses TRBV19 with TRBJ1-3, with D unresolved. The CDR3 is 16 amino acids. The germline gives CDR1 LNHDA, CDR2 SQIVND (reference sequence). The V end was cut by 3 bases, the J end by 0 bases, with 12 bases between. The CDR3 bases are TGTGCCAGTAGTATCCAGGAGGCGACCTCTGGAAACACCATATATTTT. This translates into CASSIQEATSGNTIYF.

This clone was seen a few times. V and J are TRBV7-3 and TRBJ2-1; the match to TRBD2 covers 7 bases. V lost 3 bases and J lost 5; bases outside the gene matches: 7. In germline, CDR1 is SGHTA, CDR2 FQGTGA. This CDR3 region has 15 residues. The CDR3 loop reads CASSFLAAPNNEQFF. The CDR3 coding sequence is TGTGCCAGCAGCTTTCTAGCGGCACCCAACAATGAGCAGTTCTTC.

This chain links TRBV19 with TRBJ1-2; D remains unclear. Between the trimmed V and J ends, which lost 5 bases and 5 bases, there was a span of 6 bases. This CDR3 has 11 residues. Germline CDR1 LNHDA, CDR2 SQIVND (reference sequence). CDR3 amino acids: CASSQFYGYTF. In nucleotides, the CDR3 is TGTGCCAGTAGTCAGTTTTATGGCTACACCTTC.

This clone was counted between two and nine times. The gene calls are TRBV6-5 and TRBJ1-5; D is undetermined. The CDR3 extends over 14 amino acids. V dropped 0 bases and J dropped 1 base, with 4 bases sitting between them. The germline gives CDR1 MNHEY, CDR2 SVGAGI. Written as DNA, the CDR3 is TGTGCCAGCAGTTACTCCAAGAGCAATCAGCCCCAGCATTTT. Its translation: CASSYSKSNQPQHF.

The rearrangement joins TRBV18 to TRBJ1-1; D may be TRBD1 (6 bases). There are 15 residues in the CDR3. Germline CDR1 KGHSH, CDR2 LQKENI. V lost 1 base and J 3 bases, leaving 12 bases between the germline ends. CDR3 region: CASSPRQASDTEAFF. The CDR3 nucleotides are TGTGCCAGCTCACCACGACAGGCTAGTGACACTGAAGCTTTCTTT. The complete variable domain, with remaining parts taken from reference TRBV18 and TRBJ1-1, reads NAGVMQNPRHLVRRRGQEARLRCSPMKGHSHVYWYRQLPEEGLKFMVYLQKENIIDESGMPKERFSAEFPKEGPSILRIQQVVRGDSAAYFCASSPRQASDTEAFFGQGTRLTVV.

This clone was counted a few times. CDR3 sequence reads: CASSLSHGGLHEQYF. The CDR3 DNA reads TGTGCCAGCAGCTTATCCCACGGGGGGCTACACGAGCAGTACTTC. The chain recombines TRBV11-2 with TRBJ2-7; weak D call: TRBD2 (7 bases). The V gene lost 2 bases and the J gene lost 5 bases, with 16 bases spanning the gap. Germline lookup yields CDR1 SGHAT and CDR2 FQNNGV. The CDR3 length is 15 residues.

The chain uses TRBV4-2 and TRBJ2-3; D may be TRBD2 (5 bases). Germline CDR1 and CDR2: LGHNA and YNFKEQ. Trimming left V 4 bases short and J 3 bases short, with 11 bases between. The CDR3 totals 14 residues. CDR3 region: CASSLDRGTDTQYF. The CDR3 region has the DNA TGTGCCAGCAGCCTGGACCGAGGGACAGATACGCAGTATTTT.

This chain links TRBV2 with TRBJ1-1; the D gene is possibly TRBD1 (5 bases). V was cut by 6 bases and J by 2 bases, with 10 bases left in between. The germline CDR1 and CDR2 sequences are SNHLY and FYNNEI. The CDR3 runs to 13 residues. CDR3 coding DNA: TGTGCCAGCAGCGCACAGGAAAACACTGAAGCTTTCTTT. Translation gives CASSAQENTEAFF.

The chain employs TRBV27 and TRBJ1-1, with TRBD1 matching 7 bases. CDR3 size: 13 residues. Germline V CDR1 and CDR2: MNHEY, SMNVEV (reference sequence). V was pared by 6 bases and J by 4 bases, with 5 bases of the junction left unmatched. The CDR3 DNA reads TGTGCCAGCAGGAAACAGGGGAGCACTGAAGCTTTCTTT. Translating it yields CASRKQGSTEAFF.